Listed below are T cell receptor beta chains from one sample, sequenced in a study of blood T cell repertoires in COVID-19. The method was immunoSEQ multiplex PCR; TCRdb's version includes in-frame clones alone and lacks a portion of them. The repertoire holds 310,000 or so clones, with over 75% as singletons. The sample taken for sequencing was PBMCs or T cells enriched from blood (not recorded which). The receptors shown here come from a woman aged 18-30 years who had recovered from COVID-19. CDR3s include the opening cysteine and the closing phenylalanine or tryptophan. The order of the fields is CDR3 protein, CDR3 DNA, J gene, clone size, D gene, V gene. D genes are given only for firm matches. Size is omitted from some rows. Given values are once, few, many or a class for expanded clones.

CASSSGTAMGYTF | TGTGCCAGCAGTTCCGGGACTGCGATGGGCTACACCTTC | TRBJ1-2 | . | . | TRBV12-3/TRBV12-4
CASSYLTGDNQPQHF | TGTGCCAGCAGTTACCTGACAGGGGACAATCAGCCCCAGCATTTT | TRBJ1-5 | . | TRBD1 | TRBV6-5
CASSEALAGEGYTF | TGTGCCAGCAGTGAAGCGCTGGCAGGGGAAGGCTACACCTTC | TRBJ1-2 | . | . | TRBV6-1
CASSRDSGNTIYF | TGTGCCAGCAGCCGGGACTCTGGAAACACCATATATTTT | TRBJ1-3 | . | . | TRBV11-2
CASSPDMGARQPQHF | TGTGCCAGCAGTCCAGACATGGGTGCAAGACAGCCCCAGCATTTT | TRBJ1-5 | . | . | TRBV27
CATSDHSSKRELFF | TGTGCCACCAGTGATCACTCTAGCAAGAGGGAGCTGTTTTTT | TRBJ2-2 | once | . | TRBV24-1
CASRVRGWNTEAFF | TGTGCCAGCAGGGTAAGGGGGTGGAACACTGAAGCTTTCTTT | TRBJ1-1 | few | . | TRBV2
CASSSHDRAGGNTIYF | TGTGCCAGCAGTTCCCATGACAGGGCGGGAGGAAACACCATATATTTT | TRBJ1-3 | . | TRBD1 | TRBV28
CASSLGWQLNTEAFF | TGTGCCAGCAGCTTGGGATGGCAACTGAACACTGAAGCTTTCTTT | TRBJ1-1 | . | . | TRBV5-6
CASSQGAGSGSYNEQFF | TGCGCCAGCAGCCAAGGGGCAGGCAGCGGATCCTACAATGAGCAGTTCTTC | TRBJ2-1 | . | . | TRBV4-1
CATSDPSSGFYNEQFF | TGTGCCACCAGTGATCCTTCTAGCGGGTTCTACAATGAGCAGTTCTTC | TRBJ2-1 | . | TRBD2 | TRBV24-1
CASSWTGATDTQYF | TGTGCCAGCAGCTGGACAGGGGCCACAGATACGCAGTATTTT | TRBJ2-3 | . | TRBD1 | TRBV11-3
CASSVDRGLRADTQYF | TGTGCCAGCAGCGTCGACAGGGGGCTTCGGGCAGATACGCAGTATTTT | TRBJ2-3 | once | TRBD1 | TRBV9
CASSYSIGVVFF | TGTGCCAGCAGTTACTCGATAGGGGTGGTGTTTTTT | TRBJ2-2 | . | . | TRBV6-5
CASTPLGGWYTEAFF | TGTGCCAGCACCCCTTTGGGGGGTTGGTACACTGAAGCTTTCTTT | TRBJ1-1 | once | . | TRBV27
CASSRDRGRGYTF | TGTGCCAGCAGTCGGGACAGGGGACGGGGCTACACCTTC | TRBJ1-2 | . | TRBD1 | TRBV2
CASSQRPGQNTEAFF | TGTGCCAGCAGCCAACGTCCGGGACAGAACACTGAAGCTTTCTTT | TRBJ1-1 | . | . | TRBV14
CAGGRGAGETQYF | TGTGCCGGGGGCCGGGGGGCTGGAGAGACCCAGTACTTC | TRBJ2-5 | . | . | TRBV6-5
CASSVGGNGYTF | TGTGCCAGCAGCGTTGGGGGGAATGGCTACACCTTC | TRBJ1-2 | . | . | TRBV9
CASSPTISYEQYF | TGTGCCAGCAGTCCCACAATTTCCTACGAGCAGTACTTC | TRBJ2-7 | . | . | TRBV6-5
CAISELQNGYTF | TGTGCCATCAGTGAACTTCAAAATGGCTACACCTTC | TRBJ1-2 | few | . | TRBV10-3
CASSLRGTETQYF | TGTGCCAGCAGCTTACGGGGGACCGAGACCCAGTACTTC | TRBJ2-5 | . | . | TRBV7-9
CATSDPGQHNEQFF | TGTGCCACCAGTGACCCGGGACAGCACAATGAGCAGTTCTTC | TRBJ2-1 | . | TRBD1 | TRBV24-1